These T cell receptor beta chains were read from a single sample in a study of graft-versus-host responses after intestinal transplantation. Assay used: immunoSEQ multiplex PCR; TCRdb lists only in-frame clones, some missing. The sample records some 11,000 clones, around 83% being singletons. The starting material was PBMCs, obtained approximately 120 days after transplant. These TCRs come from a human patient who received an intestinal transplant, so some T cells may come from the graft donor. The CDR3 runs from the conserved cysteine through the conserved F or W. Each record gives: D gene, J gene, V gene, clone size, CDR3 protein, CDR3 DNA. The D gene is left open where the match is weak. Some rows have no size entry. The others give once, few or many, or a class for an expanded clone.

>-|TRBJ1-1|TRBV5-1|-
CASSLGGNAEAFF
TGCGCCAGCAGCTTGGGAGGAAACGCTGAAGCTTTCTTT
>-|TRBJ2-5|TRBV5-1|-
CASSPFGETQYF
TGCGCCAGCAGCCCGTTTGGCGAGACCCAGTACTTC
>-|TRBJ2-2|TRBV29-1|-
CSVSQGPAGELFF
TGCAGCGTTTCCCAGGGGCCAGCCGGGGAGCTGTTTTTT
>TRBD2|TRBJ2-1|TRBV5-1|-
CASSQASGRASEQFF
TGCGCCAGCAGCCAAGCTAGCGGGAGGGCCAGCGAGCAGTTCTTC
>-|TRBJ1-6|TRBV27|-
CASSLFGEGNSPLHF
TGTGCCAGCAGTTTATTCGGGGAAGGTAATTCACCCCTCCACTTT
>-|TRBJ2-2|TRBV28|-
CAGSLQMNTRELFF
TGTGCCGGCAGTTTACAGATGAACACCCGGGAGCTGTTTTTT
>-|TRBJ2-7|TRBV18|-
CASSPPGTPYEQYF
TGTGCCAGCTCACCACCCGGGACCCCCTACGAGCAGTACTTC
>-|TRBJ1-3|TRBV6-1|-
CASSIGTYGGNTIYF
TGTGCCAGCAGTATTGGGACCTACGGGGGAAACACCATATATTTT
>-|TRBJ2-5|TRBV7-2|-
CASSLAGFKETQYF
TGTGCCAGCAGCTTGGCGGGCTTTAAAGAGACCCAGTACTTC
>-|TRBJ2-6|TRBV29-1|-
CSVGGANVLTF
TGCAGCGTTGGTGGGGCCAACGTCCTGACTTTC
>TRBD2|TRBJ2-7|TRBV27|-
CASSSGTSVYEQYF
TGTGCCAGCAGTTCCGGGACTAGCGTCTACGAGCAGTACTTC
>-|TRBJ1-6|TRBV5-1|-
CASSGEGRGYNSPLHF
TGCGCCAGCAGCGGTGAGGGTCGGGGGTATAATTCACCCCTCCACTTT
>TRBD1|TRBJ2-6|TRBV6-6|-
CASSWDSSGANVLTF
TGTGCCAGCAGTTGGGACAGCTCTGGGGCCAACGTCCTGACTTTC
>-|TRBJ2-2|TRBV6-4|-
CASSDTNTGELFF
TGTGCCAGCAGTGACACGAACACCGGGGAGCTGTTTTTT
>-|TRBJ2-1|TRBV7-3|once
CASSLLGSNEQFF
TGTGCCAGCAGCTTATTGGGGAGCAATGAGCAGTTCTTC
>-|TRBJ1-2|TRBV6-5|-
CASSLTKDGYGYTF
TGTGCCAGCAGTTTGACAAAGGACGGCTATGGCTACACCTTC
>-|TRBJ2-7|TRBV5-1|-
CASSLDGQGPYF
TGCGCCAGCAGCTTGGACGGGCAGGGGCCCTACTTC
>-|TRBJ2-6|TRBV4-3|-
CASSQEQSGANVLTF
TGCGCCAGCAGCCAAGAGCAGTCTGGGGCCAACGTCCTGACTTTC
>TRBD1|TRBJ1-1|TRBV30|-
CAWNLGQGRTEAFF
TGTGCCTGGAACCTGGGACAGGGGAGAACTGAAGCTTTCTTT
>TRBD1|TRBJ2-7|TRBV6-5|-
CASSRGTGASYEQYF
TGTGCCAGCAGCCGAGGGACAGGGGCGTCCTACGAGCAGTACTTC
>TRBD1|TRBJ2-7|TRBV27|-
CASSRATQGAREQYF
TGTGCCAGCAGCCGTGCCACCCAGGGGGCGCGGGAGCAGTACTTC
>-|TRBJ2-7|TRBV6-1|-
CASSFRDSYEQYF
TGTGCCAGCAGTTTTCGGGATAGCTACGAGCAGTACTTC
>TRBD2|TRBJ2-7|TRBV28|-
CASTAWASGGAAYEQYF
TGTGCCAGCACCGCCTGGGCTAGCGGGGGTGCGGCCTACGAGCAGTACTTC
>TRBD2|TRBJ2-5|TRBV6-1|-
CASSRLAGGQETQYF
TGTGCCAGCAGTCGACTAGCGGGGGGCCAAGAGACCCAGTACTTC
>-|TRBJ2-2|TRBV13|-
CASSLGVGELFF
TGTGCCAGCAGCTTAGGGGTCGGGGAGCTGTTTTTT
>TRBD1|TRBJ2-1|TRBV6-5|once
CASSSSGQGFHEQFF
TGTGCCAGCAGTTCCTCCGGACAGGGTTTCCATGAGCAGTTCTTC
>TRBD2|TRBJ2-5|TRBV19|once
CASSLTSGYQETQYF
TGTGCCAGTAGCCTTACTAGCGGGTACCAAGAGACCCAGTACTTC
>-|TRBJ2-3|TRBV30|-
CAWRPQGHTQYF
TGTGCCTGGAGACCACAGGGCCATACGCAGTATTTT
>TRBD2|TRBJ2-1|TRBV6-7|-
CASSDGTSGGNEQFF
TGTGCCAGCAGTGACGGGACTAGCGGGGGCAATGAGCAGTTCTTC
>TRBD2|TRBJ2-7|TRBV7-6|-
CASSSTLAGEGEQYF
TGTGCCAGCAGCTCGACACTAGCGGGAGAGGGCGAGCAGTACTTC
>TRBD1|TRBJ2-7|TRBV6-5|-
CASSTGTGGYEQYF
TGTGCCAGCAGTACCGGGACAGGGGGTTACGAGCAGTACTTC
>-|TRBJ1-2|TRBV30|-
CAWSKQAFNYGYTF
TGTGCCTGGAGTAAACAGGCTTTTAACTATGGCTACACCTTC